This TCR beta chain was identified during a study of naive and memory T cell subsets. The beta constant-region primer was an equimolar mix of two oligonucleotides covering TRBC1 and TRBC2. Four rounds of PCR amplified the ligated cDNA using nested alpha and beta constant-region primers plus SP2. TCRdb independently ran MiXCR on the UMI-ligation and nested PCR reads; one entry per CDR3 protein. The sample carries tens of thousands of distinct CDR3 sequences, 7% to 10% recorded once. Germline V gives CDR1 LGHDT, CDR2 YNNKEL (reference sequence). This CDR3 spans 13 amino acids. Trimming left V 4 bases short and J 4 bases short, with 7 bases between.

The chain has TRBV3-1 and TRBJ2-2; D possibly corresponds to TRBD1 (5 bases). The sequenced sample consisted of central memory CD8+ T cells from blood. The TCR sequence derives from a human donor in good health. The CDR3 DNA is TGTGCCAGCAGCCCGACAGTCACCGGGGAGCTGTTTTTT. Amino acids: CASSPTVTGELFF.